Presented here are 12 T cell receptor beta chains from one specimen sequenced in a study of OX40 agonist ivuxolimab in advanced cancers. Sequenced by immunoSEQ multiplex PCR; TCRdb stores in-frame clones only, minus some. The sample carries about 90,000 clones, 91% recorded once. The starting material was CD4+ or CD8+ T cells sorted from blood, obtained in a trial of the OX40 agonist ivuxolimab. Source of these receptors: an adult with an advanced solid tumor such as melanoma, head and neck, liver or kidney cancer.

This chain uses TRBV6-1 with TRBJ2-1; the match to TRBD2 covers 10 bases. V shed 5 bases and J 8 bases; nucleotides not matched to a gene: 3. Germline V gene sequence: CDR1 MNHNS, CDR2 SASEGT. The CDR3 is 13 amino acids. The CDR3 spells CASSLGTSDEQFF. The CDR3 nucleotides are TGTGCCAGCAGTTTAGGGACTAGCGATGAGCAGTTCTTC.

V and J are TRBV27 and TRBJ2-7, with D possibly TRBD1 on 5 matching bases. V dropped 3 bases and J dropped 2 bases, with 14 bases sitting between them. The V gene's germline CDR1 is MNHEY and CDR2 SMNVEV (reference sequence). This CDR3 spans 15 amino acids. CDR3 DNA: TGTGCCAGCAGTTTCCAACCGACAGAGGCCTACGAGCAGTACTTC. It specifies CASSFQPTEAYEQYF.

The CDR3 nucleotides read TGTGCCAGCAGCTTTGGGGCGAGGGACAGTCACTACGAGCAGTACTTC. It yields the protein CASSFGARDSHYEQYF. The chain links TRBV11-2 to TRBJ2-7; the match to TRBD1 covers 7 bases. Germline CDR1 is SGHAT and CDR2 is FQNNGV. Unmatched junction bases numbered 11, after V lost 3 bases and J lost 3 bases. This CDR3 region has 16 residues.

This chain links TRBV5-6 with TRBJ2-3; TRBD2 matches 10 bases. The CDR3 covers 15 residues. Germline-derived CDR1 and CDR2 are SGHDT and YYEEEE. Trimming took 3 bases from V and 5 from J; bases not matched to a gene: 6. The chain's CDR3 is CASSWGLAGGDTQYF. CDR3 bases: TGTGCCAGCAGCTGGGGTTTAGCGGGAGGAGATACGCAGTATTTT.

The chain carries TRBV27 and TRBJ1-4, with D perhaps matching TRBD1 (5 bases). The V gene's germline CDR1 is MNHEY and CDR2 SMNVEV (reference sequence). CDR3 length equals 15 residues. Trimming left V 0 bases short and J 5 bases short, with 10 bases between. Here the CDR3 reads CASSLSPGSNEKLFF. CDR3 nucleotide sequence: TGTGCCAGCAGTTTATCCCCAGGGTCGAATGAAAAACTGTTTTTT.

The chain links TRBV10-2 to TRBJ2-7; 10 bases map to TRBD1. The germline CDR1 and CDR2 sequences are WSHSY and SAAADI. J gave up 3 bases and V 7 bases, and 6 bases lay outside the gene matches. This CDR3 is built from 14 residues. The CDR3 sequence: CASIRQGADYEQYF. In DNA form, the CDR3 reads TGCGCCAGCATCAGACAGGGGGCGGACTACGAGCAGTACTTC.

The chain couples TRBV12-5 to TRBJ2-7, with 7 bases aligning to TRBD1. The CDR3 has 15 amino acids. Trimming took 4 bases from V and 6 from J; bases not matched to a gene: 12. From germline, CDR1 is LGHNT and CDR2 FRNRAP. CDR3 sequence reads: CASGSTRQGNAEQYF. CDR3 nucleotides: TGTGCTAGTGGTTCCACCCGACAGGGTAACGCCGAGCAGTACTTC.

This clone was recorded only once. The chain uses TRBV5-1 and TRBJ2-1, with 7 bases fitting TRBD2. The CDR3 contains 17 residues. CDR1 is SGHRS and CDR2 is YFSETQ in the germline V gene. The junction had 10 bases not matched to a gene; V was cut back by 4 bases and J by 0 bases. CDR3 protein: CASSVDSGPSSYNEQFF. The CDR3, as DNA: TGCGCCAGCAGCGTGGATAGCGGGCCTAGCTCCTACAATGAGCAGTTCTTC.

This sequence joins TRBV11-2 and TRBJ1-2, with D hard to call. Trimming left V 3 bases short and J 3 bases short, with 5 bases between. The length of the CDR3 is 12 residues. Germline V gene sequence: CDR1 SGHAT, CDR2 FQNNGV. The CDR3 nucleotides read TGTGCCAGCAGCTTTACGGACTATGGCTACACCTTC. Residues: CASSFTDYGYTF.

The CDR3 DNA reads TGTGCCGGATCCGGGACAGGGGTCGACGAGCAGTACTTC. Protein product: CAGSGTGVDEQYF. The chain carries TRBV18 and TRBJ2-7; 10 nucleotides line up with TRBD1. The germline V gene encodes CDR1 KGHSH and CDR2 LQKENI. The CDR3 has 13 amino acids. V was clipped by 11 bases and J by 5 bases; unmatched bases: 9. Based on the CDR3 plus reference TRBV18 and TRBJ2-7, the full variable domain is NAGVMQNPRHLVRRRGQEARLRCSPMKGHSHVYWYRQLPEEGLKFMVYLQKENIIDESGMPKERFSAEFPKEGPSILRIQQVVRGDSAAYFCAGSGTGVDEQYFGPGTRLTVT.

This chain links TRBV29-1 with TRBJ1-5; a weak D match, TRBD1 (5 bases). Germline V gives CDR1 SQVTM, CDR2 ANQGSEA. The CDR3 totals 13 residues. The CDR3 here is CSGGDGFNQPQHF. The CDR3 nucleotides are TGCTCGGGGGGAGACGGGTTCAATCAGCCCCAGCATTTT.

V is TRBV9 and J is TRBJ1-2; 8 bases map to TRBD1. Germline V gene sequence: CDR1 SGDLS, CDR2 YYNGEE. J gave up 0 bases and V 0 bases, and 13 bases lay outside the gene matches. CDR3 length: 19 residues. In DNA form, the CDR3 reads TGTGCCAGCAGCGTAGAGGACAGGGCCAGGACTGGAGCTAACTATGGCTACACCTTC. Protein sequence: CASSVEDRARTGANYGYTF.